This T cell receptor (beta chain) originates from a study of early T cells in non-severe SARS-CoV-2 infection. Looking at the study overall: The input, bulk RNA from unsorted whole blood, was sequenced, and chains were unpaired.

This clonotype was counted a few times. Its specificity is unknown. The V segment lost 4 bases and the J segment 8 bases; nucleotides outside the gene matches: 6. The CDR3 totals 14 residues. Germline CDR1 SGHVS, CDR2 FNYEAQ. Findings of the study overall: The study's VDJdb matching favored anti-spike CD8 responses and missed private and CD4 specificities.

Unique molecular identifiers (one per individual cDNA molecule) were attached. One entry per CDR3 protein results from TCRdb running MiXCR on the 5' RACE reads. This sample has approximately 40,000 distinct CDR3 sequences, with under 13% found just once. The sequenced material came from whole blood. The receptor was derived from an adult who was a healthcare worker with PCR-confirmed SARS-CoV-2 infection or an uninfected control (not recorded which). The chain uses TRBV7-6 and TRBJ2-1, with TRBD1 matching 9 bases. For the CDR3, the DNA is TGTGCCAGCAGCTCCGGGACAGGGTCAGATGAGCAGTTCTTC. As protein: CASSSGTGSDEQFF.